This T cell receptor beta chain was recorded in a study of T cell responses to AZD1222 COVID-19 vaccine. Overall study findings and caveats: The study identified only a handful of AZD1222 recipients as seropositive at baseline. Dominant CD4 TCR responses targeted spike regions 160-218 and 743-854. Spike-specific TCR breadth and depth went up after people got two AZD1222 doses.

The ends were cut back, 5 bases at V and 4 bases at J, with 17 bases in the middle. In germline, CDR1 is SEHNR, CDR2 FQNEAQ (reference sequence). The CDR3 spans 16 residues. With regard to this clone: The target antigen is unknown.

TCRdb keeps only in-frame clones here, not all; method: immunoSEQ multiplex PCR. Among 130,000 or so clones listed, 75% to 90% were seen once. The TCR was taken from an adult in good health. The starting material was peripheral blood, obtained on day 0 of AZD1222 vaccination. This chain joins TRBV7-9 and TRBJ2-2; no definite D call. In DNA form, the CDR3 reads TGTGCCAGCAGCAGTACCGGGCCCAACTCCACCGGGGAGCTGTTTTTT. Amino acid sequence: CASSSTGPNSTGELFF.